This T cell receptor beta chain originates from a study of cytomegalovirus exposure and HLA in healthy donors. Germline CDR1 and CDR2: SEHNR and FQNEAQ (reference sequence). CDR3 size: 15 residues. V was shortened by 4 bases and J by 2 bases, with 15 bases between the two germline ends. 13 Jbeta primers and 60 Vbeta primers were used for the PCR. Profiling relied on immunoSEQ multiplex PCR, and the TCRdb table lists in-frame clones only, not all of them. The table has a few hundred thousand clones, more than 55% seen once. The TCR was taken from a female donor in good health and CMV-seronegative. This chain links TRBV7-9 with TRBJ2-7, with a weak D call TRBD1 (6 bases). Specimen: PBMCs. DNA for the CDR3: TGTGCCAGCAGCTCCCCCCCGGGACAAACCTACGAGCAGTACTTC. This translates into CASSSPPGQTYEQYF.